This T cell receptor beta chain comes out of a study of blood T cell repertoires in COVID-19 (dated by TCRdb to between 2020 and 2021). General notes on the study: Samples from collaborators originated in the United States, Italy and Spain and spanned both the acute and convalescent phases of COVID-19. Deeply sampled blood TCRbeta repertoires from subjects exposed to, actively infected with, or recovered from COVID-19 were included in the dataset. HLA class I and class II types, where available, came from metadata supplied by the sample provider rather than from assay-based typing. A freely available public database, intended as a resource for researchers studying the immune response to SARS-CoV-2, is where the repertoires were released. The material from the prospective study consisted of cDNA or gDNA derived from T cells, B-cell-depleted T cells, or PBMCs. A de-identified subject ID, COVID-19 status, age in years and sex were almost always included in the sample metadata. The samples were drawn from two sources: the first 160 participants of the ongoing ImmuneRACE study, and over 950 subjects contributed by 6 global collaborators. Study-level results and caveats: Clinical and demographic metadata were provided uncurated, with the amount varying by source and participant.

TCRbeta CDR3 regions were amplified from genomic DNA using the immunoSEQ Assay, a bias-controlled multiplex PCR. As for how the authors treated the data: The number of nucleated cells in each sample was estimated by amplification of reference gene primers within the assay. Sequence reads were collapsed and filtered to measure the absolute abundance of every unique TCRbeta CDR3 rearrangement. For each sample, productive Simpson clonality was calculated as the square root of Simpson's diversity index across productive rearrangements. In its TCRdb copy, this immuneACCESS table keeps in-frame sequences only and misses some clones. Where compared with another copy, unresolved V genes explain less than half of these, and the others have no known cause. From that table come the V and J calls and clone size; the DNA was used to work out D and trimming. This sample has fewer than 140,000 clones in its table, and approximately 80% of those were observed once. The ten largest clones add up to 11% to 15% of the sample.

Turning to this clone: No cognate antigen has been identified for it. Per-nucleotide qualities are absent, and no much larger clonotype sits a single base away.

The collaborating institutions used their own protocols to collect whole blood in K2EDTA tubes. For TCRbeta analysis, collaborators shipped samples as frozen whole blood, isolated PBMCs, or DNA extracted from either of those sample types. V is cut by 2 bases and J by 0 bases, and the space between the germline ends is 12 bases. Measured from the cysteine to the phenylalanine, the CDR3 is 16 residues long. Just the 48-base CDR3 DNA is kept, in frame starting at base 1. As encoded in the germline V gene (reference sequence), CDR1 is SGHAT while CDR2 is FQDESV. The specimen was peripheral blood. The clonotype was recovered from a woman between 55 and 75 years old with acute or convalescent COVID-19. The chain is assembled from TRBV11-1 and TRBJ2-3, with the D gene not confidently named. The DNA sequence is as follows: TGTGCCAGCAGCTTAAGTGAGGTGGCTAGCACAGATACGCAGTATTTT. The translation is CASSLSEVASTDTQYF.